This entry lists 28 T cell receptor beta chains sequenced from one sample in a study of PD-1 blockade in classical Hodgkin lymphoma. Time point denoted: newly diagnosed, previously untreated cHL patient sample. The CD8+ T cells came from thawed PBMCs through magnetic negative selection. TCRdb's copy holds only in-frame clones and misses some; the assay was immunoSEQ multiplex PCR. Of around 23,000 clones in the sample, approximately 90% were seen once. Specimen: CD8+ T cells from blood. Source of these receptors: a human donor with classical Hodgkin lymphoma.

The V gene is TRBV9, the J gene TRBJ2-3; 8 nucleotides match TRBD2. Trimming took 0 bases from V and 6 from J; bases not matched to a gene: 6. Germline CDR1 reads SGDLS; CDR2 reads YYNGEE. There are 15 residues in the CDR3. The CDR3 region has the DNA TGTGCCAGCAGCGTAGACGGGAGGGCCTTGGATACGCAGTATTTT. Encoded protein: CASSVDGRALDTQYF.

The chain couples TRBV2 to TRBJ2-7; 9 bases align to TRBD2. CDR3 length: 16 residues. Germline lookup yields CDR1 SNHLY and CDR2 FYNNEI. V lost 2 bases to trimming and J lost 3 bases; unmatched junction nucleotides: 8. The CDR3 spells CASSEYASGKDYEQYF. DNA of the CDR3: TGTGCCAGCAGTGAATATGCTAGCGGGAAAGACTACGAGCAGTACTTC.

V and J are TRBV2 and TRBJ2-5, with D maybe TRBD1 (5 bases). The CDR3 runs 13 residues. V lost 6 bases to trimming and J lost 4 bases, with 12 bases between them. Per the germline V gene, CDR1 is SNHLY and CDR2 is FYNNEI. This CDR3 reads CASRSRVLETQYF. The CDR3 bases are TGTGCCAGCAGGAGCAGGGTCCTAGAGACCCAGTACTTC.

The CDR3 region is CASSSQNTEAFF. As DNA, the CDR3 is TGTGCCAGCAGCTCGCAAAACACTGAAGCTTTCTTT. The chain is built from TRBV7-9 and TRBJ1-1; no definite D call. The CDR3 spans 12 residues. V was shortened by 4 bases and J by 2 bases, with 5 bases between the two germline ends. Germline V lookup: CDR1 SEHNR, CDR2 FQNEAQ (reference sequence).

The V call is TRBV5-4, the J call TRBJ1-1, with TRBD1 matching 8 bases. The CDR3 sequence is 16 residues long. Trimming at V came to 4 bases and at J to 4 bases, leaving 12 bases not matched to a gene. Per germline, CDR1 SGHNT and CDR2 YYREEE (reference sequence). Written as DNA, the CDR3 is TGTGCCAGCAGCCAAATGGGGACAGGCGCTCTCACTGAAGCTTTCTTT. Protein sequence: CASSQMGTGALTEAFF. Based on the CDR3 plus reference TRBV5-4 and TRBJ1-1, the full variable domain is ETGVTQSPTHLIKTRGQQVTLRCSSQSGHNTVSWYQQALGQGPQFIFQYYREEENGRGNFPPRFSGLQFPNYSSELNVNALELDDSALYLCASSQMGTGALTEAFFGQGTRLTVV.

The chain combines TRBV10-3 with TRBJ1-2; D is undetermined. Trimming cost V 1 base and J 5 bases, with 11 bases left between them. The V gene's germline CDR1 is ENHRY and CDR2 SYGVKD. The CDR3 is 14 amino acids. The chain's CDR3 is CAISEYGTAYGYTF. The CDR3 DNA reads as TGTGCCATCAGTGAGTATGGAACGGCGTATGGCTACACCTTC.

The chain recombines TRBV9 with TRBJ2-1, with unresolved D. CDR3 length: 15 residues. Trimming shortened V by 4 bases and J by 0 bases, and 11 bases separated the two germline ends. CDR1 and CDR2 from the germline V gene are SGDLS and YYNGEE. CDR3 residues: CASSPLITSYNEQFF. CDR3 DNA: TGTGCCAGCAGCCCCCTAATTACCTCCTACAATGAGCAGTTCTTC.

This chain links TRBV9 with TRBJ2-7; the match to TRBD1 covers 9 bases. V was pared by 4 bases and J by 4 bases, with 9 bases of the junction left unmatched. The germline CDR1 and CDR2 sequences are SGDLS and YYNGEE. The CDR3 covers 15 residues. CDR3 nucleotide sequence: TGTGCCAGCAGCCCCCGGGGGACAGGGTCGTACGAGCAGTACTTC. Translation: CASSPRGTGSYEQYF.

The V call is TRBV30, the J call TRBJ1-2; 7 nucleotides match TRBD1. The junction had 3 bases not matched to a gene; V was cut back by 3 bases and J by 5 bases. Germline V gene lookup returns CDR1 GTSNPN and CDR2 SVGIG (reference sequence). The CDR3 consists of 12 residues. CDR3 in amino acids: CAWSGGQYGYTF. The CDR3 DNA reads TGTGCCTGGAGCGGGGGACAGTATGGCTACACCTTC.

The chain employs TRBV2 and TRBJ2-2, with D maybe TRBD1 (6 bases). Deletions cut 4 bases from V and 4 bases from J, with 13 bases between. Germline V gene data show CDR1 as SNHLY and CDR2 as FYNNEI. This CDR3 spans 15 amino acids. CDR3 residues: CASSGPQGTTGELFF. The CDR3 DNA reads as TGTGCCAGCAGTGGGCCCCAGGGGACCACCGGGGAGCTGTTTTTT.

This clone is labeled medium-sized. V gene TRBV1 combines with J gene TRBJ2-7. TRBV1 is annotated as a pseudogene. The CDR3 spans 15 residues. The CDR3 coding sequence is TGCACCAGCAGCCAAGATGTCGGGCATTGGTACGAGCAGTACTTC. It encodes CTSSQDVGHWYEQYF.

The chain employs TRBV19 and TRBJ2-2; no clear D gene. Germline V CDR1 and CDR2: LNHDA, SQIVND (reference sequence). The CDR3 has 16 amino acids. V was clipped by 3 bases and J by 2 bases, with 13 bases between them. This CDR3 is CASSIEGSGNTGELFF. The CDR3, as DNA: TGTGCCAGTAGTATTGAAGGCTCCGGTAACACCGGGGAGCTGTTTTTT.

CDR3 DNA sequence: TGCAGCGTTGGAGGGTTGGGTAACTATGGCTACACCTTC. Its translation is CSVGGLGNYGYTF. This rearrangement joins TRBV29-1 to TRBJ1-2, with unresolved D. Looked up from germline, CDR1 is SQVTM and CDR2 is ANQGSEA. The CDR3 is 13 amino acids. The ends were cut back, 4 bases at V and 1 base at J, with 10 bases in the middle.

The V call is TRBV4-2, the J call TRBJ2-3; D might be TRBD2 (5 bases). The CDR3 consists of 16 residues. The ends were cut back, 0 bases at V and 1 base at J, with 11 bases in the middle. CDR1 and CDR2 (germline): LGHNA, YNFKEQ. The chain's CDR3 is CASSQDEAGGTDTQYF. Written as DNA, the CDR3 is TGTGCCAGCAGCCAAGATGAGGCGGGCGGCACAGATACGCAGTATTTT.

To note about this clone: Additional DNA sequences in this sample encode the identical CDR3. The V and J genes are TRBV4-3 and TRBJ2-3, with D perhaps TRBD1 (5 bases). V was clipped by 1 base and J by 0 bases, with 8 bases between them. Germline V gene sequence: CDR1 LGHNA, CDR2 YSLEER. The CDR3 has 15 residues. CDR3 sequence reads: CASSQGQGSTDTQYF. CDR3 coding DNA: TGCGCCAGCAGCCAAGGGCAGGGTAGCACAGATACGCAGTATTTT.

CDR3 coding DNA: TGTGCCAGCAGCCTCACCCGGGGTCCCTCCTACGAGCAGTACTTC. Encoded protein: CASSLTRGPSYEQYF. This chain links TRBV13 with TRBJ2-7, with D maybe TRBD2 (5 bases). Trimming took 5 bases from V and 0 from J, leaving 14 bases between them. Germline lookup yields CDR1 PRHDT and CDR2 FYEKMQ (reference sequence). The CDR3 runs 15 residues.

This chain links TRBV9 with TRBJ2-7; D is ambiguous. The CDR3 consists of 15 residues. The germline CDR1 and CDR2 sequences are SGDLS and YYNGEE. The V end lost 3 bases, the J end lost 0 bases, and 13 bases lay between the germline ends. CDR3 nucleotide sequence: TGTGCCAGCAGCGCAACCGGGTTAGCCTCCTACGAGCAGTACTTC. This translates into CASSATGLASYEQYF.

The genes are TRBV4-1 and TRBJ2-5; D call uncertain. The CDR3 sequence is 12 residues long. V was clipped by 1 base and J by 4 bases, with 4 bases between them. The germline V gene encodes CDR1 MGHRA and CDR2 YSYEKL. CDR3 loop: CASSQGSETQYF. CDR3 coding DNA: TGCGCCAGCAGCCAAGGTTCAGAGACCCAGTACTTC.

V usage is TRBV19 and J usage is TRBJ2-1; TRBD2 matches at 10 bases. V shed 5 bases, J shed 3 bases, and the junction held 4 bases outside the gene matches. The germline gives CDR1 LNHDA, CDR2 SQIVND (reference sequence). The CDR3 covers 15 residues. The CDR3 DNA follows: TGTGCCAGTAGTTCATCTAGCGGGGGCTACAATGAGCAGTTCTTC. Its protein is CASSSSSGGYNEQFF.

The chain is built from TRBV2 and TRBJ2-7, with 15 bases that match TRBD2. Germline V CDR1 and CDR2: SNHLY, FYNNEI. With 10 bases clipped from V and 7 bases from J, the junction kept 14 bases outside the gene matches. There are 16 residues in the CDR3. As DNA, the CDR3 is TGTGCCACCCAAGGACTAGCGGGAGGGCTACAACTTGAGCAGTACTTC. It translates to CATQGLAGGLQLEQYF. The full variable domain, its missing parts supplied by reference TRBV2 and TRBJ2-7, is EPEVTQTPSHQVTQMGQEVILRCVPISNHLYFYWYRQILGQKVEFLVSFYNNEISEKSEIFDDQFSVERPDGSNFTLKIRSTKLEDSAMYFCATQGLAGGLQLEQYFGPGTRLTVT.

The chain uses TRBV7-9 and TRBJ2-6, with D possibly matching TRBD1 (5 bases). CDR3 length: 18 residues. Germline V CDR1 and CDR2: SEHNR, FQNEAQ (reference sequence). V shed 4 bases and J shed 0 bases, with 16 bases lying between them. CDR3 sequence (DNA): TGTGCCAGCAGCTCCTCTGTACAGGTGTACTCTGGGGCCAACGTCCTGACTTTC. The encoded protein is CASSSSVQVYSGANVLTF.

This sequence joins TRBV6-6 and TRBJ1-6; TRBD1 matches 8 bases. The length of the CDR3 is 14 residues. The V gene end was trimmed by 7 bases and the J gene end by 5 bases; junction bases not matched to a gene: 4. Per the germline V gene, CDR1 is MNHNY and CDR2 is SVGAGI (reference sequence). The CDR3 here is CASTLTGDNSPLHF. The CDR3 region has the DNA TGTGCCAGCACCTTGACAGGGGATAATTCACCCCTCCACTTT.

The chain links TRBV7-9 to TRBJ1-3; 8 bases are a match to TRBD1. V lost 5 bases to trimming and J lost 0 bases; unmatched junction nucleotides: 15. The CDR3 contains 19 residues. Per germline, CDR1 SEHNR and CDR2 FQNEAQ (reference sequence). The CDR3 DNA follows: TGTGCCAGCAGCGGCCCCCGGGACAGGTTCTTTTTCTCTGGAAACACCATATATTTT. Its protein product is CASSGPRDRFFFSGNTIYF.

V usage is TRBV21-1 and J usage is TRBJ2-7; TRBD1 is the table's D call and was not checked against the DNA. TRBV21-1 is shown as a pseudogene. The CDR3 sequence is 17 residues long. The CDR3, as DNA: TGTGCCAGCACCCTCTCGGCTGCTAGGGGCATCCACTACGAGCAGTACTTC. It encodes CASTLSAARGIHYEQYF.

V and J are TRBV6-1 and TRBJ1-2; no reliable D call. There are 15 residues in the CDR3. Germline V gene lookup returns CDR1 MNHNS and CDR2 SASEGT. V shed 1 base and J shed 2 bases, with 11 bases lying between them. The CDR3 loop reads CASSEVTTHNYGYTF. The CDR3 bases are TGTGCCAGCAGTGAAGTCACCACTCACAACTATGGCTACACCTTC.

This chain joins TRBV7-4 and TRBJ2-7; no reliable D call. Between the trimmed V and J ends, which lost 1 base and 0 bases, there was a span of 7 bases. The CDR3 contains 14 residues. CDR1 and CDR2 from the germline V gene are SGHVT and SQSDAQ. The CDR3 DNA reads as TGTGCCAGCAGCTTAGACAAGGGCTCCTACGAGCAGTACTTC. This gives the protein CASSLDKGSYEQYF.

This clone was observed a single time. The chain is built from TRBV6-5 and TRBJ2-7; 9 bases match TRBD1. V trimming: 0 bases; J trimming: 2 bases; junction bases outside the gene matches: 2. This CDR3 contains 15 residues. Per germline, CDR1 MNHEY and CDR2 SVGAGI. The CDR3 bases are TGTGCCAGCAGTTACTCGGGACAGGGTCCCTACGAGCAGTACTTC. Its protein product is CASSYSGQGPYEQYF.

This clone was found once. V and J are TRBV6-1 and TRBJ2-3, with D perhaps matching TRBD1 (6 bases). Trimming stripped 5 bases from V and 2 bases from J, with 11 bases between. Germline-derived CDR1 and CDR2 are MNHNS and SASEGT. The CDR3 consists of 14 residues. CDR3: CASSLGQFTDTQYF. In DNA form, the CDR3 reads TGTGCCAGCAGTCTCGGACAGTTCACAGATACGCAGTATTTT.